This TCR beta chain comes out of a study of cytomegalovirus exposure and HLA in healthy donors. Study summary: In a previous analysis, some 120 million unique TCR beta sequences were found from 150 million to 200 million T cells. Study-level results: Most subjects had HLA-A and HLA-B alleles reportedly predicted accurately by TCR beta sequences. Follow-up analysis found HLA locus-dependent TCR association rates, highest for DRB1 and lowest for HLA-C.

As regards this clone: Its target is unknown.

The length of the CDR3 is 17 residues. Trimming removed 5 bases from V and 2 bases from J; junction bases left unmatched: 10. In germline, CDR1 is SGHNT, CDR2 YYREEE (reference sequence). Vbeta (60) and Jbeta (13) primers were used in the PCR. TCRdb's table, derived via immunoSEQ multiplex PCR, lists solely in-frame clones and lacks some. The sample has some 130,000 clones, roughly 83% seen once. The specimen was PBMCs. The TCR originated in a man aged 40-55 years in good health and CMV-seronegative. The chain joins TRBV5-4 to TRBJ2-7; 13 positions agree with TRBD2. CDR3 in amino acids: CASSIGLAGEGTYEQYF. In DNA form, the CDR3 reads TGTGCCAGCAGTATTGGACTAGCGGGAGAGGGGACCTACGAGCAGTACTTC.